The rows below give T cell receptor beta chains drawn from one sample of a study of blood T cell repertoires in COVID-19. Only in-frame clones appear in the TCRdb table, and some are missing; sequencing was by immunoSEQ multiplex PCR. The sample records about 210,000 clones, roughly nine tenths being singletons. Sequenced sample: peripheral blood. Receptor source: a middle-aged man with acute or convalescent COVID-19. Both conserved end residues are part of each CDR3. Each record gives: J gene, clone size, D gene, V gene, CDR3 DNA, CDR3 protein. The D gene is left open where the match is weak. Rows may omit the clone size; those that give it use once, few, many or a size class.

j_gene: TRBJ1-2
abundance: .
d_gene: .
v_gene: TRBV27
CDR3nt: TGTGCCAGCAGTTCCTGGCGACTGCGGGGCTACACCTTC
CDR3aa: CASSSWRLRGYTF

j_gene: TRBJ2-3
abundance: .
d_gene: .
v_gene: TRBV7-9
CDR3nt: TGTGCCAGCAGCTTAGGGTCGAAGCGGGCCACAGATACGCAGTATTTT
CDR3aa: CASSLGSKRATDTQYF

j_gene: TRBJ1-4
abundance: .
d_gene: .
v_gene: TRBV28
CDR3nt: TGTGCCAGCAGTCTCTATACCCTCGGTAATGAAAAACTGTTTTTT
CDR3aa: CASSLYTLGNEKLFF

j_gene: TRBJ1-1
abundance: .
d_gene: TRBD1
v_gene: TRBV16
CDR3nt: TGTGCCAGCAGCCAAAGGTCAGGGGGGAACACTGAAGCTTTCTTT
CDR3aa: CASSQRSGGNTEAFF

j_gene: TRBJ1-1
abundance: .
d_gene: .
v_gene: TRBV18
CDR3nt: TGTGCCAGCTCACCATTAGGGGAGGACACTGAAGCTTTCTTT
CDR3aa: CASSPLGEDTEAFF

j_gene: TRBJ2-7
abundance: .
d_gene: TRBD1
v_gene: TRBV19
CDR3nt: TGTGCCAGGGAGCCCCGACAGGGGATCTACGAGCAGTACTTC
CDR3aa: CAREPRQGIYEQYF

j_gene: TRBJ2-3
abundance: .
d_gene: TRBD1
v_gene: TRBV24-1
CDR3nt: TGTGCCACCACCCGACCCCGGCAGGGGGAGTGGACAGATACGCAGTATTTT
CDR3aa: CATTRPRQGEWTDTQYF

j_gene: TRBJ2-7
abundance: .
d_gene: TRBD2
v_gene: TRBV27
CDR3nt: TGTGCCAGCAGTTTGGGAGCGGGAGGGAGTAGGGAGCAGTACTTC
CDR3aa: CASSLGAGGSREQYF

j_gene: TRBJ1-1
abundance: once
d_gene: .
v_gene: TRBV7-9
CDR3nt: TGTGCCAGCAGCTCCCCCGGGTCGGGGGAGGGTATGAACACTGAAGCTTTCTTT
CDR3aa: CASSSPGSGEGMNTEAFF

j_gene: TRBJ1-3
abundance: .
d_gene: .
v_gene: TRBV5-1
CDR3nt: TGCGCCAGCAGCTTGGATCCGGGGAACACCATATATTTT
CDR3aa: CASSLDPGNTIYF

j_gene: TRBJ2-3
abundance: .
d_gene: TRBD2
v_gene: TRBV30
CDR3nt: TGTGCCTGGACCCTATGGGGACTAGCCGGATCAGATACGCAGTATTTT
CDR3aa: CAWTLWGLAGSDTQYF

j_gene: TRBJ1-2
abundance: .
d_gene: .
v_gene: TRBV7-9
CDR3nt: TGTGCCAGCAGCCCCGACTCCAGCTATGGCTACACCTTC
CDR3aa: CASSPDSSYGYTF

j_gene: TRBJ1-5
abundance: .
d_gene: .
v_gene: TRBV5-5
CDR3nt: TGTGCCAGCAGCCGTGTCTTTAGCGAAAATCAGCCCCAGCATTTT
CDR3aa: CASSRVFSENQPQHF

j_gene: TRBJ1-2
abundance: .
d_gene: TRBD1
v_gene: TRBV3-1/TRBV3-2
CDR3nt: TGTGCCAGCAGCCAAGAGTTTTCGGACAGGGATAGGTATGGCTACACCTTC
CDR3aa: CASSQEFSDRDRYGYTF

j_gene: TRBJ1-5
abundance: .
d_gene: TRBD1
v_gene: TRBV7-9
CDR3nt: TGTGCCAGCAGCTCAACAGGGGGCGCGGGTGCAGGACAGCCCCAGCATTTT
CDR3aa: CASSSTGGAGAGQPQHF

j_gene: TRBJ2-4
abundance: .
d_gene: .
v_gene: TRBV10-1
CDR3nt: TGCGCCAGCAGTAATCCCAGCGGACGCCAGTACTTC
CDR3aa: CASSNPSGRQYF

j_gene: TRBJ1-5
abundance: .
d_gene: TRBD1
v_gene: TRBV19
CDR3nt: TGTGCCAGTAGTACTACAGGGGGAGGTCAGCCCCAGCATTTT
CDR3aa: CASSTTGGGQPQHF

j_gene: TRBJ2-7
abundance: .
d_gene: .
v_gene: TRBV29-1
CDR3nt: TGCAGCGTTGAAGCCCAGGGGGGGCAGTACTTC
CDR3aa: CSVEAQGGQYF

j_gene: TRBJ2-1
abundance: .
d_gene: TRBD2
v_gene: TRBV5-1
CDR3nt: TGCGCCAGCAGCTTCCTAGCGGGTGTACCCTACAATGAGCAGTTCTTC
CDR3aa: CASSFLAGVPYNEQFF

j_gene: TRBJ2-3
abundance: .
d_gene: .
v_gene: TRBV7-2
CDR3nt: TGTGCCAGCAGACCAACTAGTATCGCAGATACGCAGTATTTT
CDR3aa: CASRPTSIADTQYF